This T cell receptor (beta chain) originates from a study of T-cell reconstitution after alpha-beta-depleted transplantation in children. Findings and limits, study-wide: At day 60, the high TCRbeta diversity found in some patients originated from recipient T cells and thymic progenitors that had survived. Alpha-beta T cells present about two months after transplant were reported to originate from several hundred expanded graft clones. T-cell numbers and diversity one year post-transplant derived largely from freshly generated T cells.

Researchers prepared the TCRbeta library using unique molecular identifiers, the study reports. One entry per CDR3 protein results from TCRdb running MiXCR on the PCR reads. In the table there are about 110,000 distinct CDR3 sequences, 5.5% to 6.5% of which are singletons. The V gene's germline CDR1 is SSHAT and CDR2 FNYEAQ (reference sequence). The length of the CDR3 is 16 residues. Concerning this clonotype itself: Its antigen is not known. Sequence at one end of the junction differs from germline and may be a read error.

The sequencing here drew on PBMCs, mostly from graft donor cells, taken 360 days after TCRalphabeta/CD19-depleted stem cell transplant. The sequence was collected from a male patient aged 2 to 9 who had a stem cell transplant for acute lymphoblastic leukemia, so the T cells may come from the graft donor. The rearrangement uses TRBV7-7 and TRBJ2-1, with D possibly being TRBD2 (6 bases). CDR3 in DNA: TGTGCTAGCAGCTTAGAAAGGGGACCCGGAGGGAATGAGCAGTTCTTC. Encoded protein: CASSLERGPGGNEQFF.